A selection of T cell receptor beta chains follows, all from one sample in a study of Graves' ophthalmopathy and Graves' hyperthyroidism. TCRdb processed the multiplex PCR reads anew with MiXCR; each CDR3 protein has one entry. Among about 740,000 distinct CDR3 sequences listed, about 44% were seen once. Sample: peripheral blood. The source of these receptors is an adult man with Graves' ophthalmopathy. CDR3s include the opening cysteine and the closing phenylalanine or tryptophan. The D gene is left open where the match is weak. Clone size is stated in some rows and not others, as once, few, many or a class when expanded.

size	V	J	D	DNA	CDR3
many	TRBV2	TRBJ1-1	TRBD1	TGTGCCAGCAGCCTAACCAGGGGGCACGGCACTGAAGCTTTCTTT	CASSLTRGHGTEAFF
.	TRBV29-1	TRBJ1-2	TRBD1	TGCAGCGTGCGACAGGGACTGCATGGCTACACCTTC	CSVRQGLHGYTF
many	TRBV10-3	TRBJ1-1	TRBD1	TGTGCCATCAGCGAGGTGACAGGGTCATCTGAAGCTTTCTTT	CAISEVTGSSEAFF
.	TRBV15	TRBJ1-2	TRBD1	TGTGCCACCAGCAGCTTGACAGGGGAGACCTATGGCTACACCTTC	CATSSLTGETYGYTF
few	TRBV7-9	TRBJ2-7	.	TGTGCCAGCAGCCCCGAATCGAGCTCCTACGAGCAGTACTTC	CASSPESSSYEQYF
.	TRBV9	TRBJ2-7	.	TGTGCCAGCAGCCCTCCTTTCGCCAGTGAACCCTACGAGCAGTACTTC	CASSPPFASEPYEQYF
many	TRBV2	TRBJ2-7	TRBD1	TGTGCCAGCAATCGTGGGACAGGGGGTAGGATGGAGCAGTACTTC	CASNRGTGGRMEQYF
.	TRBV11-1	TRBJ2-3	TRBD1	TGTGCCAGCAGCCCCCAGGACAGGGAGGCAGATACGCAGTATTTT	CASSPQDREADTQYF
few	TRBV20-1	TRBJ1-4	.	TGCAGTGCTATGGCAACTAATGAAAAACTGTTTTTT	CSAMATNEKLFF
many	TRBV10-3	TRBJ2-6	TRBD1	TGTGCCATCAGTGAGTTTGAGGACAGGGGCCGGGGTACTGGGGCCAACGTCCTGACTTTC	CAISEFEDRGRGTGANVLTF